This T cell receptor (beta chain) appears in the sequencing data of a study of cytomegalovirus exposure and HLA in healthy donors (dated by TCRdb to about 2017). At the level of the whole study: In an earlier analysis of approximately 500 of the donors, about 260 Gb of sequence data and 100 million or so unique TCR beta sequences from roughly 180 million T cells were reported. An earlier analysis of around 580 of the donors used high-throughput TCR beta sequencing to judge whether each TCR beta V gene segment behaved as functional or pseudogenic. The study aimed to test whether cataloging public T cell receptors could reveal signatures of past pathogen exposure. Besides the first cohort of 550 to 750 subjects, a separate validation cohort made up of 120 different subjects was used. A later genetic analysis used genome-wide SNP genotypes for about three fifths of the 666 donors, treating that subset as a discovery cohort. The study used immunosequencing to profile the T cell repertoires of approximately 690 subjects and linked those repertoires to cytomegalovirus serostatus. An early release covering roughly 600 HLA-typed donors comprised 300 to 350 gigabases of sequencing data and tens of millions of unique TCR sequences. Four or five DR-DQ haplotypes were handled as single units for association and clustering, since linkage in the cohort was strong. In the later analysis, no new phenotypic data were used to find candidate immune exposures; instead, reliance was placed on TCR beta sequences and their occurrence across donors. HLA typing covered class I and class II loci at four-digit resolution. Among the roughly 410 genotyped donors, 75% to 90% belonged to the genetic ancestry cluster associated with self-reported Caucasian donors. A later analysis re-examined previously published TCR beta repertoires from about 670 donors and added high-resolution HLA genotyping to investigate patterns of TCR occurrence. The number of donors typed differed by locus, with about 629-630 for A, B, C, DRB1 and DQB1, more than 500 for DQA1, some 570 for DPA1, and around 460 for DPB1. Donor age, sex, ethnicity and CMV serostatus were compiled together with the repertoire data. Among under 450 genotyped donors of the cohort, an average of about 240,000 unique TCR beta nucleotide sequences were sequenced per donor, 15% to 20% of them non-productive. Every repertoire in the discovery cohort had been generated on one and the same sequencing platform. To predict cytomegalovirus infection status, the study combined high-throughput TCR immunosequencing, statistical association of individual TCRs with disease status, and machine learning.

Points the paper makes about the study in general: In an earlier analysis of 587 of the donors, most TCR beta V segments appeared in productive rearrangements about 87% or about 30% of the time, broadly matching IMGT annotations. A later analysis found that most CMV-associated TCR beta chains appeared HLA-restricted, with HLA associations seemingly driven largely by CMV exposure. At a false discovery rate of 0.05, a later analysis linked 16,000 or so TCR beta sequences to specific HLA alleles. Correlated functional status among segregating V segments might reflect linkage disequilibrium, but an unknown experimental factor could not be ruled out. A cluster of highly shared sequence variants was judged likely to be a technical artifact of the sequencing pipeline. Sequencing depth was assumed to be roughly uniform across donors in the presence/absence analyses, though that assumption may not hold. Because counts were too low, about 18 rarely observed V segments, including chromosome 9 orphons, were left out of the earlier analysis of approximately 500 of the donors. In vitro tests confirmed that a few of the cytomegalovirus-associated TCR beta chains recognize cytomegalovirus antigens. It was suggested by the authors that the approach could potentially be generalized to other disease states and immunological phenotypes. The study listed approximately 160 TCR beta chains as associated with cytomegalovirus. For the cohort, immune exposure information was limited to CMV serostatus. The classifier was reported to diagnose cytomegalovirus status with high specificity and sensitivity in both the original cohort and the validation cohort. Because HLA typing was missing for some donors at each locus, association tests included only the typed subset. In this cohort, only TCR beta chains were sequenced, and detectable features were limited by the absence of alpha or paired-chain data. Some IMGT-functional V segments, including TRBV6-2 and TRBV6-3, could not be told apart with the 87-base-pair reads, so those segments were excluded. A further reported finding was that TCR beta sequences accurately predicted the HLA-A and HLA-B alleles for most subjects in the first cohort. According to a later analysis, TCR association rates differed among HLA loci, with DRB1 alleles showing the most associated TCRs and HLA-C alleles showing the fewest. V-gene and J-gene trimming of TCR beta chains was associated with a missense DCLRE1C variant in a later genetic analysis, and the association was replicated in an independent cohort. A later analysis reported that several top co-occurrence clusters appeared linked to parvovirus B19, influenza, CMV and Epstein-Barr virus. In a later analysis, HLA-associated TCR beta chains were found to be more clonally expanded and to have lower generation probabilities than equally common non-associated chains. Compared with the approximately 710-donor mean, donors in an Asian-associated ancestry cluster had fewer N-insertions in productive TCRs, according to a later genetic analysis. When HLA alleles, especially DR and DQ, strongly co-occurred, TCR associations were difficult to assign to individual alleles. Most TCR sequences were seen in very few donors, while some public TCRs were found in many individuals.

V is cut by 1 base and J by 3 bases, and the space between the germline ends is 12 bases. The CDR3 numbers 15 residues from cysteine through phenylalanine. Solely the CDR3 DNA is kept, with 45 bases framed from the first base. CDR1 and CDR2 are read off the germline V gene (reference sequence) as LNHDA and SQIVND. Library construction relied on the immunoSEQ multiplex PCR assay. A mixture of 60 forward primers for TCR Vbeta segments and 13 reverse primers for TCR Jbeta segments was used in the multiplex PCR. The CDR3 region of rearranged TCR beta genes was amplified from genomic DNA by a multiplex PCR assay. The amplified TCR beta libraries were sequenced on the Illumina HiSeq System as 87-base-pair reads. The study's processing was this. Across the 640 or so repertoires, a later analysis counted tens of millions of unique TCR beta chains, about 10 million of which were shared by at least two donors. To remove PCR and sequencing errors, raw reads were error-corrected and collapsed into unique sequences using a nearest-neighbor algorithm that merged closely related sequences. Alignment of CDR3 sequences to IMGT reference sequences was used to assign V, D and J gene segments. Each retained sequence needed at least a six-nucleotide match to both a V gene segment and a J gene segment. Rearrangements were called productive when the CDR3 lacked stop codons and stayed in frame with V and J; all others were non-productive. CDR3 was defined by IMGT convention, running from the second conserved V-encoded cysteine to the conserved J-encoded phenylalanine. The earlier analysis of 587 of the donors excluded sequences that lacked an unambiguous match to a single V gene segment. An earlier analysis of 587 of the donors classified V segments as functional when productive rearrangements were above 56.7% and as segregating when the standard deviation between donors was above 5%. A statistical classification framework was built for diagnosing cytomegalovirus status from the catalog of TCR beta chain sequences. V and J gene assignment, in a later analysis, came from comparing TCR nucleotide sequences with IMGT/GENE-DB human TR gene sequences. The TCRdist pipeline was used in a later analysis to assign CDR3 sequences and most-parsimonious VDJ recombination scenarios. In a later analysis, every TCR beta chain was defined by the combination of its CDR3 amino acid sequence and its V-gene family, and reads without a unique V-gene family were dropped. A later analysis removed nearly 600 highly shared, low-generation-probability nucleotide sequences to deal with suspected cross-contamination and a sequencing artifact. In a later analysis, a clonal expansion index for each public chain was calculated from normalized within-repertoire ranks of inferred template counts. In a later analysis, generation probabilities were computed using a VDJ recombination model fitted to out-of-frame rearrangements, and the results were checked against IGoR. In a later analysis, hypergeometric tests were used to score TCR-TCR, TCR-HLA and TCR-CMV co-occurrence, with a repertoire-size bias correction applied to TCR pairs. In a later analysis, false discovery rates were estimated by permuting HLA or CMV assignments 20 times. In a later analysis, co-occurring TCRs were grouped using DBSCAN, and TCRdist sequence similarity was added for clustering within HLA-allele-positive subsets. Repertoires with fewer than 30,000 or more than 120,000 public chains, plus five repertoires with anomalous nucleotide sharing, were excluded from co-occurrence clustering. TCRdb's version of the immuneACCESS table is confined to in-frame rearrangements and falls short of the full clone set. An unresolved V gene accounts for under half of the shortfall where checked; the remainder is of unknown origin. The V and J calls and clone size were taken over from that table, and D and trimming were inferred from the DNA. The sample data list about 160,000 clones, and about 85% of these were observed just once. The top ten constitute about 2% of the sample.

Concerning this clone: This receptor's antigen is unknown. Within one base of it there is no much larger clone, and no base qualities were kept. Within the sample, other DNA sequences also encode this same CDR3.

The cohort comprised around 700 healthy bone marrow donors. At the time of sampling, every cohort member was nominally healthy, though immune exposures that went unrecorded were likely present. The donor was CMV seropositive and belonged to the group of 250 to 300 seropositive cohort members. A peripheral blood sample was provided by each donor, and peripheral blood mononuclear cells were used for TCR beta sequencing. The Qiagen DNeasy Blood Extraction Kit was used to extract genomic DNA from the blood cell samples. The V gene is TRBV19 and the J gene is TRBJ1-2, with TRBD1 as a weak D call on 6 bases. The TCR was taken from a man between 18 and 29 years old in good health and CMV-seropositive. The sequenced sample was PBMCs. The DNA sequence is as follows: TGTGCCAGTAGTATAGCTACAGGGACCGACTATGGCTACACCTTC. Its product reads: CASSIATGTDYGYTF.